The 11 T cell receptor beta chains given below trace back to one sample, sequenced in a study of Graves' ophthalmopathy and Graves' hyperthyroidism. Amplified material comprised TCR beta CDR3 regions derived from RNA transcripts. First-round RT-PCR with HTBI primers preceded a second-round multiplex PCR. TCRdb reprocessed the multiplex PCR reads with MiXCR, giving one entry per CDR3 protein. The sample holds 680,000 or so distinct CDR3 sequences; 20% to 25% are singletons and the top ten take roughly 7.4%. The specimen sequenced was peripheral blood. The receptors here all came from a woman aged 18-29 years with stable Graves' hyperthyroidism. Some clones in this sample may be carry-over from other donors' samples.

This clonotype was counted a few times. The chain uses TRBV5-1 and TRBJ2-4; maybe TRBD1 (6 bases). Trimming removed 7 bases at V and 6 bases at J, with 8 bases between. CDR3 size: 11 residues. Germline CDR1 reads SGHRS; CDR2 reads YFSETQ. CDR3 nucleotide sequence: TGCGCCAGCTCGGACAGAAACATTCAGTACTTC. Amino acid sequence: CASSDRNIQYF.

Judged by abundance, this clonotype is medium-sized (0.01 to 0.1%). The chain is built from TRBV7-2 and TRBJ2-7, with 10 bases aligning to TRBD2. This CDR3 has 15 residues. The germline gives CDR1 SGHTA, CDR2 FQGNSA. V dropped 4 bases and J dropped 2; count of bases not matched to a gene: 5. Here the CDR3 reads CASSWSGTSAYEQYF. CDR3 in DNA: TGTGCCAGCAGCTGGTCCGGGACTAGCGCCTACGAGCAGTACTTC.

This clonotype was seen at least ten times. This chain uses TRBV20-1 with TRBJ2-2; unclear D gene. CDR1 and CDR2 from the germline V gene are DFQATT and SNEGSKA (reference sequence). This CDR3 comprises 15 residues. V was cut by 0 bases and J by 4 bases, with 12 bases left in between. CDR3 nucleotides: TGCAGTGCTAGAGATATGAGGACCTCCACCGGGGAGCTGTTTTTT. Translation gives CSARDMRTSTGELFF.

This clonotype came up many times. The CDR3 reads CASSRQGTDTQYF. The DNA for the CDR3 is TGTGCCAGCAGTCGACAGGGCACAGATACGCAGTATTTT. The chain employs TRBV25-1 and TRBJ2-3; weak D call: TRBD1 (6 bases). Germline V lookup: CDR1 MGHDK, CDR2 SYGVNS. Trimming cost V 5 bases and J 1 base, with 7 bases left between them. This CDR3 region has 13 residues.

This clonotype was detected only once. The chain employs TRBV24-1 and TRBJ1-1, with D unclear. Germline CDR1 and CDR2: KGHDR and SFDVKD. The CDR3 covers 18 residues. Trimming took off 1 base at V and 4 bases at J, with 21 bases between the two ends. As DNA, the CDR3 is TGTGCCACCAGTGATTTCCGGTTAGGACCGTGGTTTGGCACTGAAGCTTTCTTT. It codes for CATSDFRLGPWFGTEAFF.

This clonotype was observed many times. This chain uses TRBV27 with TRBJ2-7; tentative D call: TRBD1 (6 bases). Germline values: CDR1 MNHEY, CDR2 SMNVEV (reference sequence). This CDR3 spans 14 amino acids. V was pared by 3 bases and J by 1 base, with 10 bases between. CDR3 sequence: CASSFHRDSYEQYF. The CDR3 nucleotides are TGTGCCAGCAGTTTCCACAGGGATTCCTACGAGCAGTACTTC.

This clonotype was counted many times. V and J are TRBV6-5 and TRBJ2-7, with no clear D. Germline CDR1 MNHEY, CDR2 SVGAGI. Trimming removed 4 bases from V and 2 bases from J, with 9 bases in between. This CDR3 has 13 residues. The CDR3 here is CASSLNPAYEQYF. CDR3 coding DNA: TGTGCCAGCAGTTTGAACCCAGCCTACGAGCAGTACTTC.

Many counts were recorded for this clonotype. CDR3 coding DNA: TGTGCCAGCTTCCGTTTGGGGTATGGCTACACCTTC. Translated, it gives CASFRLGYGYTF. The chain recombines TRBV28 with TRBJ1-2, with D hard to call. Germline-derived CDR1 and CDR2 are MDHEN and SYDVKM. CDR3 length equals 12 residues. V was clipped by 8 bases and J by 5 bases, with 12 bases between them.

This clonotype was seen ten or more times. The chain carries TRBV28 and TRBJ2-7; 10 bases fit TRBD1. This CDR3 spans 18 amino acids. The V and J ends lost 5 bases and 3 bases, in that order; junction bases with no gene match: 16. Germline assignment: CDR1 MDHEN and CDR2 SYDVKM. Here the CDR3 reads CASSAQTLRDRGFYEQYF. The CDR3 bases are TGTGCCAGCAGTGCCCAAACCCTCCGGGACAGGGGTTTCTACGAGCAGTACTTC.

The V and J genes are TRBV20-1 and TRBJ1-5, with TRBD1 matching 9 bases. The CDR3 consists of 16 residues. The V gene end was trimmed by 0 bases and the J gene end by 5 bases; junction bases not matched to a gene: 8. The germline CDR1 and CDR2 sequences are DFQATT and SNEGSKA (reference sequence). CDR3 in amino acids: CSAREPGTGWDQPQHF. The CDR3 DNA follows: TGCAGTGCTAGAGAGCCCGGGACAGGGTGGGATCAGCCCCAGCATTTT.

Many counts were recorded for this clonotype. For the CDR3, the DNA is TGTGCCAGTACCCCTAGCGGGAGGGCCAATTCCTACGAGCAGTACTTC. Amino acid sequence: CASTPSGRANSYEQYF. V gene TRBV19 combines with J gene TRBJ2-7; 12 positions agree with TRBD2. Per the germline V gene, CDR1 is LNHDA and CDR2 is SQIVND (reference sequence). The CDR3 has 16 amino acids. J lost 1 base, V lost 7 bases, and 8 bases had no gene match.